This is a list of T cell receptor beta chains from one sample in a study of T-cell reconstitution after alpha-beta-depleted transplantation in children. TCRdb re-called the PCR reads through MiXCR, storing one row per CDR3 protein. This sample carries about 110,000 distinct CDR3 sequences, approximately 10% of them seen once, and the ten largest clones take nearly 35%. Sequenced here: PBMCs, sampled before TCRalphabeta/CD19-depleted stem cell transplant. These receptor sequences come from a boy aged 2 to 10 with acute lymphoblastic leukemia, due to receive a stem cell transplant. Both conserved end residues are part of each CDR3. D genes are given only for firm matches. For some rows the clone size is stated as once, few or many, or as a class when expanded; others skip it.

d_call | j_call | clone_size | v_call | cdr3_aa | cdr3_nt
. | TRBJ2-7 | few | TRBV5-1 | CASSFTAGITSYEQYF | TGCGCCAGCAGCTTCACGGCGGGGATTACTTCCTACGAGCAGTACTTC
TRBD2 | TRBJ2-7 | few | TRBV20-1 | CSARGRTSGSSYEQYF | TGCAGTGCTAGAGGCCGGACTAGCGGGAGCTCCTACGAGCAGTACTTC
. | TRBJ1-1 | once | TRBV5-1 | CASKEGLLGSEAFF | TGCGCCAGCAAAGAGGGGTTACTGGGGTCTGAAGCTTTCTTT
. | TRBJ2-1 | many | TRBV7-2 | CASSLRTIFEQFF | TGTGCCAGCAGCTTACGGACTATTTTTGAGCAGTTCTTC
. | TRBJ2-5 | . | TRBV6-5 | CASSYLASETQYF | TGTGCCAGCAGTTACTTAGCGAGTGAGACCCAGTACTTC
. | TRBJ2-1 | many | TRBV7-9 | CASIPARSAERYNEQFF | TGTGCCAGCATTCCTGCCAGAAGCGCGGAAAGATACAATGAGCAGTTCTTC
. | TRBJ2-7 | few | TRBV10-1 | CASRGHREQYF | TGCGCCAGCAGGGGGCACAGGGAGCAGTACTTC
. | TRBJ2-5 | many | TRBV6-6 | CASRFKETQYF | TGTGCCAGCAGATTTAAAGAGACCCAGTACTTC
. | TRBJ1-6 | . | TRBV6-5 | CASSSSQTHINSPLHF | .
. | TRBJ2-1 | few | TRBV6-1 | CASRGARPPYNEQFF | TGTGCCAGCAGAGGGGCTAGGCCCCCCTACAATGAGCAGTTCTTC